Listed below are T cell receptor beta chains from one sample, sequenced in a study of blood T cells in healthy people across ages. TCRdb independently ran MiXCR on the 5' RACE reads; one entry per CDR3 protein. The profile shows about a million distinct CDR3 sequences, around 48% of them singletons. Sequencing input: blood. The receptors were gathered from a man between 25 and 39 years old in good health. Both conserved end residues are part of each CDR3. Fields, in order: clone size, CDR3 length, J gene, V gene, D gene, CDR3 DNA, CDR3 protein. The D gene is left open where the match is weak. Where a row states a size, it is once, few, many or the class of an expanded clone; other rows omit it.

.	14	TRBJ1-2	TRBV7-2	TRBD1	TGTGCCAGCAGCTACACAGGGGGCGCAGATGGCTACACCTTC	CASSYTGGADGYTF
few	16	TRBJ2-7	TRBV25-1	.	TGTGCCAGCAATCAAGGGTGTCAGGGTGAACCCTACGAGCAGTACTTC	CASNQGCQGEPYEQYF
.	14	TRBJ2-7	TRBV20-1	.	TGCAGTGCCCCCCACCCCGTGGGGTCCTACGAGCAGTACTTC	CSAPHPVGSYEQYF
.	15	TRBJ2-1	TRBV2	.	TGTGCCAGCGGTCGGTCGGAGTTCTCCTACAATGAGCAGTTCTTC	CASGRSEFSYNEQFF
.	13	TRBJ2-7	TRBV29-1	.	TGCAGCGTTGAAGATAACAGCAACTACGAGCAGTACTTC	CSVEDNSNYEQYF
few	14	TRBJ2-7	TRBV7-9	.	TGTGCCAGCAGCTTACCGGGCGAAGCCTACGAGCAGTACTTC	CASSLPGEAYEQYF
.	17	TRBJ2-6	TRBV9	.	TGTGCCAGCAGCGTAGTTGGGATTCACTCTGGGGCCAACGTCCTGACTTTC	CASSVVGIHSGANVLTF
.	13	TRBJ2-1	TRBV6-6	.	TGTGCCAGCAGTTCCGCGCAGGGAGATGAGCAGTTCTTC	CASSSAQGDEQFF
.	13	TRBJ1-6	TRBV2	.	TGTGCCAGCAGCCCCGGGTTGGGCGCCCCCCTCCACTTT	CASSPGLGAPLHF
.	16	TRBJ1-1	TRBV5-1	TRBD1	TGCGCCAGCAGCAAGGAAGAGTTGGGCAGGGGGACTGAAGCTTTCTTT	CASSKEELGRGTEAFF
.	12	TRBJ1-2	TRBV27	.	TGTGCCAGCAGTAAAAGGGACGGTGGCTACACCTTC	CASSKRDGGYTF